A single sample is the source of the 9 T cell receptor beta chains below, sequenced in a study of CXCR3-negative and CXCR3-positive naive CD8 T cells. Study-wide points: Comparison of naive cells showed more hydrophobic TRB CDR3s in CXCR3-positive than in CXCR3-negative naive cells.

Which antigens these TCRs recognize remains unknown. The study made its TRB cDNA libraries by 5' RACE, adding UMI labels. TCRdb reprocessed the 5' RACE reads; each CDR3 protein has one entry and no DNA is given. Its clone listing holds several thousand distinct CDR3 sequences. Sequencing was carried out using naive CXCR3+ CD8+ T cells from blood. Subset specified: CD45RO-CCR7+CD27+CD95- naive CD8+ T cells expressing CXCR3 (TNR3+). These receptors came from a human donor in good health. Some clones in this sample may be carry-over from other donors' samples.

This clonotype counts as medium-sized (0.01 to 0.1%) by frequency. The CDR3 loop reads CASSQNPGLAGSNEQFF. The chain has TRBV4-3 and TRBJ2-1; the D gene TCRdb calls, TRBD2, cannot be checked with no DNA. This CDR3 spans 17 amino acids. The germline V gene has CDR1 LGHNA and CDR2 YSLEER.

This clonotype registers medium-sized by frequency. The chain recombines TRBV29-1 with TRBJ2-2; TCRdb's D call of TRBD1 is untestable without DNA. Germline V gives CDR1 SQVTM, CDR2 ANQGSEA. The CDR3 totals 13 residues. The CDR3 spells CSADRGYTGELFF.

The CDR3 spells CASSEGTSGGVTYNEQFF. V is TRBV6-4 and J is TRBJ2-1; checking the TCRdb D call of TRBD2 is not possible without DNA. Germline values: CDR1 MRHNA, CDR2 SNTAGT. CDR3 length equals 18 residues.

The genes are TRBV15 and TRBJ1-2. There are 18 residues in the CDR3. Germline V lookup: CDR1 LNHNV, CDR2 YYDKDF (reference sequence). The CDR3 spells CATSKPERDFESNYGYTF.

The rearrangement links TRBV6-5 to TRBJ2-3; there is no DNA to check the TCRdb D call of TRBD1. Germline loops: CDR1 MNHEY, CDR2 SVGAGI. The CDR3 length is 13 residues. CDR3 amino acids: CASRGVGTDTQYF.

The chain is built from TRBV5-6 and TRBJ2-1; with no DNA, the TCRdb D assignment of TRBD1 cannot be verified. This CDR3 comprises 13 residues. The germline V gene encodes CDR1 SGHDT and CDR2 YYEEEE. The CDR3 spells CASSPGQSNEQFF.

V is TRBV7-9 and J is TRBJ2-2. Germline V gene data show CDR1 as SEHNR and CDR2 as FQNEAQ (reference sequence). The CDR3 totals 14 residues. CDR3: CASSLYTNTGELFF.

Considering frequency, this clonotype is medium-sized (0.01 to 0.1%). V is TRBV28 and J is TRBJ1-1; no DNA is available, so the TRBD1 call from TCRdb remains unchecked. The CDR3 totals 13 residues. CDR1 MDHEN and CDR2 SYDVKM come from the germline V gene. This CDR3 reads CASRGHRGHEAFF.

The V call is TRBV5-1, the J call TRBJ2-5; TCRdb calls TRBD2, which cannot be checked without DNA. The germline CDR1 and CDR2 sequences are SGHRS and YFSETQ. There are 17 residues in the CDR3. This CDR3 is CASSLELAGALGETQYF.